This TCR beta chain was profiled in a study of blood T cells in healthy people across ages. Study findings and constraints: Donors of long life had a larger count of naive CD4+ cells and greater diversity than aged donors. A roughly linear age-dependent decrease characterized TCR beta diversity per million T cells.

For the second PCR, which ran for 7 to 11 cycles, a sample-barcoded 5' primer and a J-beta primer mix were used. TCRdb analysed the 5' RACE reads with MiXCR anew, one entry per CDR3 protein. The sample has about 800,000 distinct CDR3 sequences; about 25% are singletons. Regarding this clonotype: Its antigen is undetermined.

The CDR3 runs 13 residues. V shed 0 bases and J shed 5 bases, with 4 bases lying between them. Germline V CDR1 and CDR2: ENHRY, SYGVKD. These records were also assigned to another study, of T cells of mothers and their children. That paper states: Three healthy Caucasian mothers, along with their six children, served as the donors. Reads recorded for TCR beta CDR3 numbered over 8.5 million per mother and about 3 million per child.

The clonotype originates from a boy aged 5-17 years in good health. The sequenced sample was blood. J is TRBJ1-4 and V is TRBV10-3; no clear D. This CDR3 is CAISESVNEKLFF. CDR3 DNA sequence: TGTGCCATCAGTGAGTCGGTAAATGAAAAACTGTTTTTT.